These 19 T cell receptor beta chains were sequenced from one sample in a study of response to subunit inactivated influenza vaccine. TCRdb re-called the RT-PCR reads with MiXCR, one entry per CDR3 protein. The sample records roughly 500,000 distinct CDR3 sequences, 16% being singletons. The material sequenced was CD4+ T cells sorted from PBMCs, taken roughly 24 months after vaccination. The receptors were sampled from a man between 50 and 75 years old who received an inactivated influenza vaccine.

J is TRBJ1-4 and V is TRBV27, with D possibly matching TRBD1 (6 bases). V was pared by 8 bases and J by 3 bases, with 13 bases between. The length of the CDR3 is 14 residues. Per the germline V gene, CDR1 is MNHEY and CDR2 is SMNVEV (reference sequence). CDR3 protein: CASRRGIANEKLFF. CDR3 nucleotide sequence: TGTGCCAGCCGAAGGGGGATCGCTAATGAAAAACTGTTTTTT.

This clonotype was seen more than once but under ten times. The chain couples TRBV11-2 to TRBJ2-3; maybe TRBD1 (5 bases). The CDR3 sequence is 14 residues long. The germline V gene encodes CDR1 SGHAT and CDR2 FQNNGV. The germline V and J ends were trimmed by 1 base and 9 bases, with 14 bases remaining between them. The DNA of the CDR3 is TGTGCCAGCAGCTTAGGGGGCCGGGTTGGCACGCAGTATTTT. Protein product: CASSLGGRVGTQYF.

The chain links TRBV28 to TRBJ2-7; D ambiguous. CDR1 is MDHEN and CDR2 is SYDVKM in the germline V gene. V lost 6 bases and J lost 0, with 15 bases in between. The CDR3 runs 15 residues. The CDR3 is CASSQPWPSSYEQYF. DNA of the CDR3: TGTGCCAGCAGCCAACCCTGGCCTAGCTCCTACGAGCAGTACTTC.

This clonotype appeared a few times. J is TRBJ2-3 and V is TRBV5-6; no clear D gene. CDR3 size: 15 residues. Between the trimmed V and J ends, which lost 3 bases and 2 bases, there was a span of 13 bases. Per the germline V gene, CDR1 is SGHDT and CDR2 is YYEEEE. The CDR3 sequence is CASSSQRALTDTQYF. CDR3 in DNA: TGTGCCAGCAGCTCTCAACGGGCCCTCACAGATACGCAGTATTTT.

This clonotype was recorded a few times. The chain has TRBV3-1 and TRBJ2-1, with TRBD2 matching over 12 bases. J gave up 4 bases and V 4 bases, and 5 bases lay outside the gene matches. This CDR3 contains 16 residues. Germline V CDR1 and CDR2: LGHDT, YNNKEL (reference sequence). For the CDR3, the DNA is TGTGCCAGCAGCCCTAGGACTAGCGGGACATACAATGAGCAGTTCTTC. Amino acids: CASSPRTSGTYNEQFF.

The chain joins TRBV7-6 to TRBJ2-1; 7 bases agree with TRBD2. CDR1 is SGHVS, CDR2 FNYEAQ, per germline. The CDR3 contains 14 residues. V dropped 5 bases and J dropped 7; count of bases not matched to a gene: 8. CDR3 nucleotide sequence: TGTGCCAGCAGCAAACCGGGACTAAGAAATGAGCAGTTCTTC. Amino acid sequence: CASSKPGLRNEQFF.

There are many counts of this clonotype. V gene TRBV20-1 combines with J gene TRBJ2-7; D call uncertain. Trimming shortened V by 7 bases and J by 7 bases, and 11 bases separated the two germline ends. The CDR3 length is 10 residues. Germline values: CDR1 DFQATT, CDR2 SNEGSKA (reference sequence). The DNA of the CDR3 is TGCAGTGGCTCGGACGGGGAGCAGTACTTC. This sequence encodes CSGSDGEQYF.

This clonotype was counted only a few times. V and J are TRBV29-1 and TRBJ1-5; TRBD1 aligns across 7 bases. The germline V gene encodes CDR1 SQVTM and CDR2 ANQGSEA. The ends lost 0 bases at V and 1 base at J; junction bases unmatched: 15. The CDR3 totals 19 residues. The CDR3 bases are TGCAGCGTTGAAGACTACAGGGGTCTGACGCTTGCAAGCAATCAGCCCCAGCATTTT. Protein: CSVEDYRGLTLASNQPQHF.

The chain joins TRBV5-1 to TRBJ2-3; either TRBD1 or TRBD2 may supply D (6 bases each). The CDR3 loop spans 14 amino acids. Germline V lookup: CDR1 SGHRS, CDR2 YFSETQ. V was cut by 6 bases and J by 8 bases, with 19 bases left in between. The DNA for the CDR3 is TGCGCCAGCACCCTAAGGGGGGCGTCCTCTACGCAGTATTTT. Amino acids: CASTLRGASSTQYF.

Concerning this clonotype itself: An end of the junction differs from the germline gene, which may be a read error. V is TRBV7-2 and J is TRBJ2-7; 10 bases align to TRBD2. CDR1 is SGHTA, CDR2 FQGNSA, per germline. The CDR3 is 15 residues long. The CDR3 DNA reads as TGTGCCAGCAGCCTAGCGGGGGTACTCTCCTACGAGCAGTACTTC. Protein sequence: CASSLAGVLSYEQYF.

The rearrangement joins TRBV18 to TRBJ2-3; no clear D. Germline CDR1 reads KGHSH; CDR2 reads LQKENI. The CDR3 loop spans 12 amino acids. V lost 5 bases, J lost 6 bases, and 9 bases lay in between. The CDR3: CASSKNMDTQYF. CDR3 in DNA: TGTGCCAGCTCAAAAAACATGGATACGCAGTATTTT.

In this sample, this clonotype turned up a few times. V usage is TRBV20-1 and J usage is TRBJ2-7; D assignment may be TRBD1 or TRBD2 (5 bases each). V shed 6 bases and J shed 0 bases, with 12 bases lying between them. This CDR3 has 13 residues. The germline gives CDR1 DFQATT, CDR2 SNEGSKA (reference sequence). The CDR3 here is CSARDLSSYEQYF. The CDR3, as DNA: TGCAGTGCCAGGGACCTAAGCTCCTACGAGCAGTACTTC.

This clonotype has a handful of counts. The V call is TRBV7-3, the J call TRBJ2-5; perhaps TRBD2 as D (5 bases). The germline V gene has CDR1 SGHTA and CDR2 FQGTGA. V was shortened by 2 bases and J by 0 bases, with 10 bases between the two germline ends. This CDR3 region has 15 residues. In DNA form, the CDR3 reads TGTGCCAGCAGCTTATCCGGGATATACCAAGAGACCCAGTACTTC. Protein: CASSLSGIYQETQYF.

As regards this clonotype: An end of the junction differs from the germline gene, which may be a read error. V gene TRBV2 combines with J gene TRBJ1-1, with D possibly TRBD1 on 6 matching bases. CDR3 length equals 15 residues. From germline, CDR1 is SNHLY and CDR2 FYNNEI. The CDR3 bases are TGTGCCAGCATTGAACAGGGCCTTACGAACACTGAAGCTTTCTTT. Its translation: CASIEQGLTNTEAFF.

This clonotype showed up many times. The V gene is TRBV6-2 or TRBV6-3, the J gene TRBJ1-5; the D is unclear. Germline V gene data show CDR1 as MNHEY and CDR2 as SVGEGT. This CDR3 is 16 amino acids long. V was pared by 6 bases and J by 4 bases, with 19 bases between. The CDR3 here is CASRDSRPGWNQPQHF. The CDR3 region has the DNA TGTGCCAGCAGAGATAGTCGGCCCGGTTGGAATCAGCCCCAGCATTTT.

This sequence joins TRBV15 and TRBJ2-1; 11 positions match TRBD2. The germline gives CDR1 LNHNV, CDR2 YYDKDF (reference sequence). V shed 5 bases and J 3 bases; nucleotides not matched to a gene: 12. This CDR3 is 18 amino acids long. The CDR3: CATSAARPSGRLYNEQFF. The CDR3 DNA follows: TGTGCCACCAGCGCCGCCCGGCCTAGCGGGAGGCTCTACAATGAGCAGTTCTTC.

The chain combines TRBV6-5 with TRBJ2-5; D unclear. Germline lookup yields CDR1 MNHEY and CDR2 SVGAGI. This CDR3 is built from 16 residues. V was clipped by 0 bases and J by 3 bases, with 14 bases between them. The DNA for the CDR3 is TGTGCCAGCAGTTACTCCTGGAACACCGCCGAAGAGACCCAGTACTTC. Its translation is CASSYSWNTAEETQYF.

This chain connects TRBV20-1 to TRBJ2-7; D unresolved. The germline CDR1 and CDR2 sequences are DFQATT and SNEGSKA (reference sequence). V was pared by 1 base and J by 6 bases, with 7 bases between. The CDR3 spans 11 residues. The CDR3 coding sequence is TGCAGTGCTAGAGGGGGTCTCGAGCAGTACTTC. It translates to CSARGGLEQYF.

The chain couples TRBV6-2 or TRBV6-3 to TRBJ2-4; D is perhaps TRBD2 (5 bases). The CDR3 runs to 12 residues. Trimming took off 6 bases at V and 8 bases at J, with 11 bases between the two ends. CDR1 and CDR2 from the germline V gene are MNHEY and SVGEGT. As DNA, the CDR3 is TGTGCCAGCAGCCGACTCGGGGACATTCAGTACTTC. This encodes CASSRLGDIQYF.